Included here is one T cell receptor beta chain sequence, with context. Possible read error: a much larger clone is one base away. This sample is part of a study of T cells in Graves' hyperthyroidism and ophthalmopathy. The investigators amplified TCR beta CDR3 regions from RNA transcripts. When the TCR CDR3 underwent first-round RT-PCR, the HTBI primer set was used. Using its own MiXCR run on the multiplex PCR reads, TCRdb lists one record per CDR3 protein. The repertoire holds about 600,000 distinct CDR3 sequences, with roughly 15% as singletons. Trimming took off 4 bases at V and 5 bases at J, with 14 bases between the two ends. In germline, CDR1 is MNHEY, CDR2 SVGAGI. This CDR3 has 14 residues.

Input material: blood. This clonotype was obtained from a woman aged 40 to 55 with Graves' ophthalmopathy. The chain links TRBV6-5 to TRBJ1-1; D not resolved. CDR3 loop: CASSFRGLETEAFF. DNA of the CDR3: TGTGCCAGCAGTTTCCGGGGTTTAGAGACTGAAGCTTTCTTT.